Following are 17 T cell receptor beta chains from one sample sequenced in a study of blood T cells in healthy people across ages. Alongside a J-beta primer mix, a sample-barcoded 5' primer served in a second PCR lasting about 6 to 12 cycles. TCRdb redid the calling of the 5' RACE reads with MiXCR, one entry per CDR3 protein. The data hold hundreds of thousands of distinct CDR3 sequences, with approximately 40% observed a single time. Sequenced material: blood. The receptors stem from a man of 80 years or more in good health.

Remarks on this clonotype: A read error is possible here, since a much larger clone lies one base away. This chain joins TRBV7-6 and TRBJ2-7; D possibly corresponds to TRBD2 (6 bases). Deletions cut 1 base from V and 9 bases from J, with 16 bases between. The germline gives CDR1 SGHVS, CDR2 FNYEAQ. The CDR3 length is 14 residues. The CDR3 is CASSLGRGAFGQYF. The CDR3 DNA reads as TGTGCCAGCAGCTTAGGGAGGGGCGCCTTCGGGCAGTACTTC. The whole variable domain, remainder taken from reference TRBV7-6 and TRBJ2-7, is GAGVSQSPRYKVTKRGQDVALRCDPISGHVSLYWYRQALGQGPEFLTYFNYEAQQDKSGLPNDRFSAERPEGSISTLTIQRTEQRDSAMYRCASSLGRGAFGQYFGPGTRLTVT.

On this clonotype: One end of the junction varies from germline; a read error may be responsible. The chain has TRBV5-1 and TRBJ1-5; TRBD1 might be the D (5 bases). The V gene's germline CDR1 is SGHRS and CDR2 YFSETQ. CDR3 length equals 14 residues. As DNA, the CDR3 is TGCGCCGGCAGTCTGGCAGGGAGCAATCAGCCCCAGCATTTT. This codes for CAGSLAGSNQPQHF.

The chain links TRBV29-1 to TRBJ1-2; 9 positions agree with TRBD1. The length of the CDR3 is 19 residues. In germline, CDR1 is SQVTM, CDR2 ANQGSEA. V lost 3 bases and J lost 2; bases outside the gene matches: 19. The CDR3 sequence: CSVESFTSPLGQGNYGYTF. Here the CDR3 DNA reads TGCAGCGTTGAGTCCTTTACCTCACCCCTCGGACAGGGGAACTATGGCTACACCTTC.

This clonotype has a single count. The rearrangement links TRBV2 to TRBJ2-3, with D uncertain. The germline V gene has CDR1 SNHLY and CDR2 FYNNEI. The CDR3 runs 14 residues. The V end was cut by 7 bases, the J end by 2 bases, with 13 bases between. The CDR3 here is CASNVGPLTDTQYF. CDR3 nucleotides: TGTGCCAGCAACGTCGGGCCGCTCACAGATACGCAGTATTTT.

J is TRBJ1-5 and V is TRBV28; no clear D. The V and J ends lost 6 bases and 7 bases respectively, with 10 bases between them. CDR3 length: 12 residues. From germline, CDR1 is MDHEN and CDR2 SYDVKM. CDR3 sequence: CASSQTWQPQHF. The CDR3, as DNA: TGTGCCAGCAGCCAAACTTGGCAGCCCCAGCATTTT.

CDR3 sequence (DNA): TGTGCCAGCAGTGACAGCGAGAGGACCCGACGAGAGGAGCTGTTTTTT. It codes for CASSDSERTRREELFF. The V call is TRBV2, the J call TRBJ2-2; D is undetermined. The CDR3 runs 16 residues. Per germline, CDR1 SNHLY and CDR2 FYNNEI. Trimming pared 3 bases from V and 10 bases from J, leaving 21 bases between. The full variable domain, rest sourced from reference TRBV2 and TRBJ2-2, is EPEVTQTPSHQVTQMGQEVILRCVPISNHLYFYWYRQILGQKVEFLVSFYNNEISEKSEIFDDQFSVERPDGSNFTLKIRSTKLEDSAMYFCASSDSERTRREELFFGEGSRLTVL.

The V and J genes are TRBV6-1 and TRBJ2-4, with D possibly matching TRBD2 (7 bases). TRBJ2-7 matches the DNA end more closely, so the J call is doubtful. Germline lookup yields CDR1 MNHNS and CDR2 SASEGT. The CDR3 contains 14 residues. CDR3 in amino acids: CASNRGGDFYEQYF. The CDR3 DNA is TGTGCCAGCAACAGAGGGGGGGATTTCTACGAGCAGTACTTC.

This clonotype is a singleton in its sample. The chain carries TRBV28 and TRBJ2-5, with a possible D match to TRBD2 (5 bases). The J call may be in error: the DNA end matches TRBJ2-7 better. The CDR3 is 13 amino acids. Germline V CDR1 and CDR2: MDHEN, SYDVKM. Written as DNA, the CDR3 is TGTGCCAGCAGTGAGAGGGTTAATCTCGAGCAGTACTTC. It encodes CASSERVNLEQYF.

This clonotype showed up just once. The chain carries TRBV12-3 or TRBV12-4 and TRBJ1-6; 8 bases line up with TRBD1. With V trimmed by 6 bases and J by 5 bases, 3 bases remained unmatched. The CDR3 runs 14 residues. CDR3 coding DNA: TGTGCCAGCAGCTGGGACAGGCATAATTCACCCCTCCACTTT. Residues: CASSWDRHNSPLHF.

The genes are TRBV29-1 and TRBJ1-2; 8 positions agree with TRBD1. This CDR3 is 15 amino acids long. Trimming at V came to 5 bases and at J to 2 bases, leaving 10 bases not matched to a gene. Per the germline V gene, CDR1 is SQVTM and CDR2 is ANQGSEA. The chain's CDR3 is CSVYFPAGGNYGYTF. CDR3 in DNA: TGCAGCGTTTATTTCCCAGCAGGGGGCAACTATGGCTACACCTTC.

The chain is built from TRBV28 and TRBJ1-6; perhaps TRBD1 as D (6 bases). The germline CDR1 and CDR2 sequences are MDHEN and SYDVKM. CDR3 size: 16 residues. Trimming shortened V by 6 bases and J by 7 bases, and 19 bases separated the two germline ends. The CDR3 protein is CASRTGGGQPNSPLHF. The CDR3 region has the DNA TGTGCCAGCAGGACGGGGGGGGGGCAGCCGAATTCACCCCTCCACTTT.

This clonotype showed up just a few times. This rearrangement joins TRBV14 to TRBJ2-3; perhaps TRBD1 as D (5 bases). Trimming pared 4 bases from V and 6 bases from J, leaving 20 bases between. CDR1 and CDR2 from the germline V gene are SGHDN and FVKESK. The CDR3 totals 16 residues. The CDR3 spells CASSREGALPRDTQYF. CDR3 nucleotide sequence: TGTGCCAGCAGCCGCGAAGGGGCCTTACCCCGGGATACGCAGTATTTT.

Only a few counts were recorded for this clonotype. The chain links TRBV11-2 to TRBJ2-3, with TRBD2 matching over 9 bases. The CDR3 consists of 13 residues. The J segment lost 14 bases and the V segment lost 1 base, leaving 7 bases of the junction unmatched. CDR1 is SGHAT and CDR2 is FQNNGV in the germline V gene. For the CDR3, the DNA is TGTGCCAGCAGCTTAGGGGTAGCGGGAGCTATGTATTTT. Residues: CASSLGVAGAMYF.

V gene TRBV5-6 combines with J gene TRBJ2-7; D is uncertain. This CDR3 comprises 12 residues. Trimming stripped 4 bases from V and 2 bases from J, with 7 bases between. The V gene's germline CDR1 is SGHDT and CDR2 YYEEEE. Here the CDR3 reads CASSQITYEQYF. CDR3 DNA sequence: TGTGCCAGCAGCCAAATTACCTACGAGCAGTACTTC. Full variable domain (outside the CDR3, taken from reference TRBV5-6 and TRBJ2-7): DAGVTQSPTHLIKTRGQQVTLRCSPKSGHDTVSWYQQALGQGPQFIFQYYEEEERQRGNFPDRFSGHQFPNYSSELNVNALLLGDSALYLCASSQITYEQYFGPGTRLTVT.

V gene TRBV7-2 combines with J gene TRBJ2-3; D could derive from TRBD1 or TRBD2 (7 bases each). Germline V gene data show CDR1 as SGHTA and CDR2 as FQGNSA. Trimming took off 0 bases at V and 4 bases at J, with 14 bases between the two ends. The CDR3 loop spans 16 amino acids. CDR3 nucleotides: TGTGCCAGCAGCTTAGCCCCAGGGGGGGGTTCAGATACGCAGTATTTT. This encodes CASSLAPGGGSDTQYF.

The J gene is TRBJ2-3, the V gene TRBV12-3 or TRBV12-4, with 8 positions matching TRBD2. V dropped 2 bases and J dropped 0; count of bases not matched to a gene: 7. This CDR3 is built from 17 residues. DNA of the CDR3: TGTGCCAGCAGTTTAAGCGGGGGAATAACTAGCACAGATACGCAGTATTTT. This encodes CASSLSGGITSTDTQYF.

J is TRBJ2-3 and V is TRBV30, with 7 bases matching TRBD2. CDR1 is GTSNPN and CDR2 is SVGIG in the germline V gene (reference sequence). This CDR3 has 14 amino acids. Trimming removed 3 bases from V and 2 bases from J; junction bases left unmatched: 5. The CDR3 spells CAWRSSGHTDTQYF. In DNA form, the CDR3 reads TGTGCCTGGAGGTCTAGCGGCCACACAGATACGCAGTATTTT.